This T cell receptor beta chain was found in a study of human T cells and chemical hapten exposure. Study at large: Patch tests put 0.01% DPC on the upper back, read at 6 days.

This clonotype was detected only a few times. Its antigen is unknown. Study observations and caveats: After DPC sensitization, TCRs above 1 in 1000 frequency showed no change.

V gave up 5 bases and J gave up 9 bases, with 11 bases separating them. The CDR3 extends over 12 amino acids. Germline V gene sequence: CDR1 MNHEY, CDR2 SVGEGT. TCRdb processed the RACE reads anew with MiXCR; each CDR3 protein has one entry. The sample contains more than 100,000 distinct CDR3 sequences, approximately 15% of which appear only once. The time point here: patch test 1, 2 weeks after DPC sensitization. Documented treatment: therapeutic diphenylcyclopropenone sensitization with weekly scalp DPC. RNA extraction used unfractionated whole blood as the source of total RNA. The rearrangement joins TRBV6-2 or TRBV6-3 to TRBJ2-1; D is unresolved. This TCR came from a young man with alopecia areata. Some clones in this sample may be carry-over from other donors' samples. Sequenced material: whole blood, taken in connection with sensitization to the hapten diphenylcyclopropenone (DPC). The CDR3 region has the DNA TGTGCCAGCAGTACCCGGGTGGCTGAGCAGTTCTTC. It is translated as CASSTRVAEQFF.